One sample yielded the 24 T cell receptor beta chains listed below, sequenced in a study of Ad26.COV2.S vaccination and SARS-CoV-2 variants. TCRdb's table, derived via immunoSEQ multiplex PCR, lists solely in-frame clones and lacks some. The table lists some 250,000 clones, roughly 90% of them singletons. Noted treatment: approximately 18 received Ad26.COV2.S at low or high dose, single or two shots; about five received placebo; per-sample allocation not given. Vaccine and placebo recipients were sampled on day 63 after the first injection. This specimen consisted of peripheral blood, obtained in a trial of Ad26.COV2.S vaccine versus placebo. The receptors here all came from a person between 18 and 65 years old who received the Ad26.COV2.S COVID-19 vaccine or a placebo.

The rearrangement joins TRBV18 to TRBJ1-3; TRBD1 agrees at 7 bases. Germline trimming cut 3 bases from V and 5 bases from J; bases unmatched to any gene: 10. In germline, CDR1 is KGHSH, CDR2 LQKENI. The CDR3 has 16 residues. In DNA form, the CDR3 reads TGTGCCAGCTCACCGATGTTGGACAGGATGAGAAACACCATATATTTT. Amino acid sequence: CASSPMLDRMRNTIYF.

CDR3 loop: CAISGGQNTEAFF. CDR3 nucleotide sequence: TGTGCCATCAGTGGGGGACAGAACACTGAAGCTTTCTTT. The chain couples TRBV10-3 to TRBJ1-1; tentatively, D is TRBD1 (6 bases). Trimming removed 4 bases at V and 1 base at J, with 7 bases between. The CDR3 runs to 13 residues. CDR1 is ENHRY and CDR2 is SYGVKD in the germline V gene.

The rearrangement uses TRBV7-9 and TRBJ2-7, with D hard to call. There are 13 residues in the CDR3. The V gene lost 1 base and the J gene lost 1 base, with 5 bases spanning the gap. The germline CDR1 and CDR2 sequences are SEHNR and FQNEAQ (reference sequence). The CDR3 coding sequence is TGTGCCAGCAGCTTAGTTAGGTCCTACGAGCAGTACTTC. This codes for CASSLVRSYEQYF.

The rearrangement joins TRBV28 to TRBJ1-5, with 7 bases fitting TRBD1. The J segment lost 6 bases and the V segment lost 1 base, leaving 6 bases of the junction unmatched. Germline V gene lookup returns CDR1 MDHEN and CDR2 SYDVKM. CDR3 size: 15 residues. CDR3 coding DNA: TGTGCCAGCAGTTTATTGGCGACAGGGTTTCAGCCCCAGCATTTT. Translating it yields CASSLLATGFQPQHF.

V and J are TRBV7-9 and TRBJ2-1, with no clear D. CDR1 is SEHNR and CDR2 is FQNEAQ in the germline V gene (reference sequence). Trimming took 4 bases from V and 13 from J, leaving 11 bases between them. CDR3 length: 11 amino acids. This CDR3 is CASSYGPPQFF. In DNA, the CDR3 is TGTGCCAGCAGCTACGGCCCCCCACAGTTCTTC.

The CDR3 region is CASSPALGQAYEQYF. Written as DNA, the CDR3 is TGTGCCAGCAGTCCCGCCCTAGGACAGGCCTACGAGCAGTACTTC. The chain has TRBV28 and TRBJ2-7, with 7 positions matching TRBD1. The ends lost 5 bases at V and 2 bases at J; junction bases unmatched: 9. Germline V gene data show CDR1 as MDHEN and CDR2 as SYDVKM. The length of the CDR3 is 15 residues.

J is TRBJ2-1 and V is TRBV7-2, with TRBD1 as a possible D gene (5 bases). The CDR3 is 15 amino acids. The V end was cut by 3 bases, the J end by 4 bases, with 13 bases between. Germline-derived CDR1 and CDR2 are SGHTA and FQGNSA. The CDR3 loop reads CASSFGAEKYNEQFF. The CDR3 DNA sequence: TGTGCCAGCAGCTTTGGGGCAGAAAAATACAATGAGCAGTTCTTC. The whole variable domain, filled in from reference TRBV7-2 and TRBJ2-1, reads GAGVSQSPSNKVTEKGKDVELRCDPISGHTALYWYRQSLGQGLEFLIYFQGNSAPDKSGLPSDRFSAERTGGSVSTLTIQRTQQEDSAVYLCASSFGAEKYNEQFFGPGTRLTVL.

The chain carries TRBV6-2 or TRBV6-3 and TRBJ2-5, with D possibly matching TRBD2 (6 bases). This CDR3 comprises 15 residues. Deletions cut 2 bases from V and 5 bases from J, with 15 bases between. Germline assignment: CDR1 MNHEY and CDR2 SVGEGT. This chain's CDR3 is CASSYRLRGDETQYF. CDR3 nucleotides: TGTGCCAGCAGTTACCGACTGCGCGGGGATGAGACCCAGTACTTC.

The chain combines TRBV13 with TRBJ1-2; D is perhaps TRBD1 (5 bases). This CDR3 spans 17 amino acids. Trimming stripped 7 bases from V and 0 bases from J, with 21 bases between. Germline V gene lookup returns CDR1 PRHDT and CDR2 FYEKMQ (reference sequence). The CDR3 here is CASNLGNRRFPNYGYTF. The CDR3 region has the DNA TGTGCCAGCAATCTAGGGAACAGGCGGTTTCCTAACTATGGCTACACCTTC. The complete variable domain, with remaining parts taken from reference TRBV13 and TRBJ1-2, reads AAGVIQSPRHLIKEKRETATLKCYPIPRHDTVYWYQQGPGQDPQFLISFYEKMQSDKGSIPDRFSAQQFSDYHSELNMSSLELGDSALYFCASNLGNRRFPNYGYTFGSGTRLTVV.

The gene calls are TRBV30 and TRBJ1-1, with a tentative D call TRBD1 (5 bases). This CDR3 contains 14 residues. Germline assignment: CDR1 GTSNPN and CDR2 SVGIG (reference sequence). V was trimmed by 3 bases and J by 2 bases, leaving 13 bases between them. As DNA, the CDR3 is TGTGCCTGGAGGCGGGACCGCCCCAACACTGAAGCTTTCTTT. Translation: CAWRRDRPNTEAFF.

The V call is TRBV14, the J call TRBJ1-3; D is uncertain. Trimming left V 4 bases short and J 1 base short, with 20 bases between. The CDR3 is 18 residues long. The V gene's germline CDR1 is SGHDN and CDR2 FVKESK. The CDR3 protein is CASSLNRGRFSSGNTIYF. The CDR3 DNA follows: TGTGCCAGCAGCCTAAACAGAGGAAGATTTTCTTCTGGAAACACCATATATTTT.

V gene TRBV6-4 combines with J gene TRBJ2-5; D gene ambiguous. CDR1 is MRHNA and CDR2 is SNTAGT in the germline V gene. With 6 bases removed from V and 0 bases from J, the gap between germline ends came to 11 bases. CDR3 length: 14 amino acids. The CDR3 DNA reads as TGTGCCAGCAGCGCTGGGGTGTACCAAGAGACCCAGTACTTC. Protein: CASSAGVYQETQYF.

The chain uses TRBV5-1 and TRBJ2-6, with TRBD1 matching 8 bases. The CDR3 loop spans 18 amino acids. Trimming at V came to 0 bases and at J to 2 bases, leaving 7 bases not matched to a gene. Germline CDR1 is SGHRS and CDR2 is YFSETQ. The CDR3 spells CASSLAALTGAGANVLTF. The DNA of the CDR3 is TGCGCCAGCAGCTTGGCCGCTCTGACAGGGGCTGGGGCCAACGTCCTGACTTTC.

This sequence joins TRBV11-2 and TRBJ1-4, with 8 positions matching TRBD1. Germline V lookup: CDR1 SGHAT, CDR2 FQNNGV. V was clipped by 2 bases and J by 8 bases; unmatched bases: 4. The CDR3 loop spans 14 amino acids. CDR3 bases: TGTGCCAGCAGCTTAAGTACAGGGGGAGAAAAACTGTTTTTT. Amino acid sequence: CASSLSTGGEKLFF.

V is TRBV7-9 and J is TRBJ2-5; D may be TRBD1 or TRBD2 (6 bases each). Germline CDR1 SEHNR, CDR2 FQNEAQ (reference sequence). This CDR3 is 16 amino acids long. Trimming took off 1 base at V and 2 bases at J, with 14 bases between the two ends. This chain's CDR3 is CASSLGGRGGQETQYF. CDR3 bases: TGTGCCAGCAGCTTAGGGGGCAGGGGAGGTCAAGAGACCCAGTACTTC.

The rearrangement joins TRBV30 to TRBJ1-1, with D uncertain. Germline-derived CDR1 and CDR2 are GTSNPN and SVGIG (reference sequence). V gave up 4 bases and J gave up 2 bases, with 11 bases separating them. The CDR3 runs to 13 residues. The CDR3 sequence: CAWNLAGNTEAFF. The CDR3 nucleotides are TGTGCCTGGAACCTTGCGGGAAACACTGAAGCTTTCTTT.

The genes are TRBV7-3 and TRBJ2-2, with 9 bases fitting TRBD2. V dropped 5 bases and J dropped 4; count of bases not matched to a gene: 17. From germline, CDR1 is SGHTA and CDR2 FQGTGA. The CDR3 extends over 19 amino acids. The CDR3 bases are TGTGCCAGCAGCCCAATGGCGTTAGCGGGAGTAGCGAGCACCGGGGAGCTGTTTTTT. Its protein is CASSPMALAGVASTGELFF.

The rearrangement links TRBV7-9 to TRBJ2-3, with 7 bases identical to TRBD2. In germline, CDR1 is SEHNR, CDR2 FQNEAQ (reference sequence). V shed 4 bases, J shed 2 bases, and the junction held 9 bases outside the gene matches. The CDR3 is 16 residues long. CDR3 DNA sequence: TGTGCCAGCAGCTCGGGCCATAGCGGGCTCACAGATACGCAGTATTTT. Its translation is CASSSGHSGLTDTQYF.

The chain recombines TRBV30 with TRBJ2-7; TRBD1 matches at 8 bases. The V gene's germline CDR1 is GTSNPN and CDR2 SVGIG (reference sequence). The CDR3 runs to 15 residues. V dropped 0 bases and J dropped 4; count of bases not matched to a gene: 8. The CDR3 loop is CAWSVRRDRNYEQYF. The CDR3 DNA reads TGTGCCTGGAGTGTAAGACGGGACAGGAATTACGAGCAGTACTTC. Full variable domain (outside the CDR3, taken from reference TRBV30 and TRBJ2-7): SQTIHQWPATLVQPVGSPLSLECTVEGTSNPNLYWYRQAAGRGLQLLFYSVGIGQISSEVPQNLSASRPQDRQFILSSKKLLLSDSGFYLCAWSVRRDRNYEQYFGPGTRLTVT.

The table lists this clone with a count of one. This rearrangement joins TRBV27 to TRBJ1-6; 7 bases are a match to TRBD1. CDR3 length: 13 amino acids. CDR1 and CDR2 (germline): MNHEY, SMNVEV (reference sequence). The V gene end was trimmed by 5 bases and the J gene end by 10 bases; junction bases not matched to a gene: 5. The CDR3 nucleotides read TGTGCCAGCAGTACAGGGGTCGGGTCACCCCTCCACTTT. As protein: CASSTGVGSPLHF.

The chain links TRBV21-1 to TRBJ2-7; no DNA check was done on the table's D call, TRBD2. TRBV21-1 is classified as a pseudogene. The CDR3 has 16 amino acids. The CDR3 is CASSKVGRGDSYEQYF. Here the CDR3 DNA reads TGTGCCAGCAGCAAAGTTGGGCGGGGGGACTCCTACGAGCAGTACTTC.

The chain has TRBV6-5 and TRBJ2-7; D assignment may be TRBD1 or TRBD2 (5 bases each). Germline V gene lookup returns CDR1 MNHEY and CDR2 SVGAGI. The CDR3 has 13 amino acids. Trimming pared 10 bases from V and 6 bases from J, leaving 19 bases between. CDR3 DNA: TGTGCCACCTCTCATGGGACCCCCGGCGAGCAGTACTTC. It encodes CATSHGTPGEQYF.

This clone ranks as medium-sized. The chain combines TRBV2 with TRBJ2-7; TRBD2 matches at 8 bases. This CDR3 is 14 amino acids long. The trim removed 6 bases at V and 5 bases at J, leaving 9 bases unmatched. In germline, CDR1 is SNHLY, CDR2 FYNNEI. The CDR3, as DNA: TGTGCCAGCAGGGATAGCGGGGAGGTCGACGAGCAGTACTTC. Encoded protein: CASRDSGEVDEQYF.

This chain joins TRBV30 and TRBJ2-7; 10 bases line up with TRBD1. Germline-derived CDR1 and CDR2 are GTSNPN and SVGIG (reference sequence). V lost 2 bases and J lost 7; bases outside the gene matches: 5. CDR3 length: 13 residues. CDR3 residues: CAWSWGQGYEQYF. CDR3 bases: TGTGCCTGGAGTTGGGGACAGGGGTATGAGCAGTACTTC.